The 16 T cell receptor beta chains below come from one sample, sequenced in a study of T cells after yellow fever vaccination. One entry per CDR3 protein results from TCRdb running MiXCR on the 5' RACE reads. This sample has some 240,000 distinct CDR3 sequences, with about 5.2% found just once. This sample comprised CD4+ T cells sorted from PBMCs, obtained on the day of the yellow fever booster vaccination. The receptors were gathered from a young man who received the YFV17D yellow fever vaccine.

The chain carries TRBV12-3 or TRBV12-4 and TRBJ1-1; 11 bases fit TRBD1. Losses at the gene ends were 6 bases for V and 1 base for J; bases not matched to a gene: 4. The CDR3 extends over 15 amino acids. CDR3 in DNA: TGTGCCAGCAGCACAGGACAGGGGGCGAACACTGAAGCTTTCTTT. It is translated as CASSTGQGANTEAFF.

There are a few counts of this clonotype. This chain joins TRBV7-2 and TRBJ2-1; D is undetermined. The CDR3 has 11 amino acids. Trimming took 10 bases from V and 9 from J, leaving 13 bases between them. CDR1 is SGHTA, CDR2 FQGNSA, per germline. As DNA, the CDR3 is TGTGCCACCTCTATGTATGGTGAGCAGTTCTTC. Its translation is CATSMYGEQFF.

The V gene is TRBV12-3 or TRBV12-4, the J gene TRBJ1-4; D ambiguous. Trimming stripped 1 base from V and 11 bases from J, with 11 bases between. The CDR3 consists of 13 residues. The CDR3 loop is CASSLGGGFKLFF. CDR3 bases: TGTGCCAGCAGTTTAGGGGGAGGGTTTAAACTGTTTTTT.

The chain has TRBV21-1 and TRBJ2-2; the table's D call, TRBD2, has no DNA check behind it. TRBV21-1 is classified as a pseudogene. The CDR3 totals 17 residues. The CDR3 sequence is CASSKGGQDARTGELFF. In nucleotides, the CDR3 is TGTGCCAGCAGCAAAGGAGGGCAGGACGCGAGAACCGGGGAGCTGTTTTTT.

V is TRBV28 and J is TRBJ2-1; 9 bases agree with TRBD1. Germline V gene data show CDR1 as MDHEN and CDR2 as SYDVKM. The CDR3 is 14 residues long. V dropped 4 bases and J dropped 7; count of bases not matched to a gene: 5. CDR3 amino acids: CASSSGTGLNEQFF. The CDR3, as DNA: TGTGCCAGCAGTTCAGGGACAGGGTTGAATGAGCAGTTCTTC.

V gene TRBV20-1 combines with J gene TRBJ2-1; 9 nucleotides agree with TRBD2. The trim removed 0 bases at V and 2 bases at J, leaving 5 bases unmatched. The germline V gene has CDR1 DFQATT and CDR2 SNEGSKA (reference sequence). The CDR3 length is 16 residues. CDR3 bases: TGCAGTGCTAGAGACTCCCAGCGGGGGGCCTACAATGAGCAGTTCTTC. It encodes CSARDSQRGAYNEQFF.

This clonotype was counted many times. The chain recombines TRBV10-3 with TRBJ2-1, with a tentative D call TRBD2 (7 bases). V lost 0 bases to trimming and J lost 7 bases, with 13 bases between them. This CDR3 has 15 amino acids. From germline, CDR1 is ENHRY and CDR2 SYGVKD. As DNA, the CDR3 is TGTGCCATCAGTGAGTCTCGGGGGGCCCTGAATGAGCAGTTCTTC. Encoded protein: CAISESRGALNEQFF.

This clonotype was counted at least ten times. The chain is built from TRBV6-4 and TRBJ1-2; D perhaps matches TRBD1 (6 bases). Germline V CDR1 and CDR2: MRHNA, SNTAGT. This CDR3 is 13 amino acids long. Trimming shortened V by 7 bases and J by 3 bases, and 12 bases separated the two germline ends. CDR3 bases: TGTGCCAGCAACCAGGGGTTGGACTATGGCTACACCTTC. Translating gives CASNQGLDYGYTF.

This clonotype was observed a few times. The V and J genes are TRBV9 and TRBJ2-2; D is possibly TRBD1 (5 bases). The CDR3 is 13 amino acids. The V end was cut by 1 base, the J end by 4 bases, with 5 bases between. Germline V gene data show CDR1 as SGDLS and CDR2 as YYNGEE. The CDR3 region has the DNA TGTGCCAGCAGCGTACAGGGCACCGGGGAGCTGTTTTTT. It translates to CASSVQGTGELFF.

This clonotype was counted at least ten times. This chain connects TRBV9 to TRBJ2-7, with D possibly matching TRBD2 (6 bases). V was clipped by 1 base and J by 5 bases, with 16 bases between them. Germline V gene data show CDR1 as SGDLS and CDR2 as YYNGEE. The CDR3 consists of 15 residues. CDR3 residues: CASSVTNRGTDEQYF. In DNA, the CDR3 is TGTGCCAGCAGCGTAACGAACCGGGGGACCGACGAGCAGTACTTC.

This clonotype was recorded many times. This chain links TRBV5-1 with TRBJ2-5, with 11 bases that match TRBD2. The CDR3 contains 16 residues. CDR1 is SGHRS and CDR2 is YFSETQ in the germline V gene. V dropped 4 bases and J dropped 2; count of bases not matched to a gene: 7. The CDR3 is CASSAGTSGGQETQYF. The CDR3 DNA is TGCGCCAGCAGCGCGGGGACTAGCGGAGGACAAGAGACCCAGTACTTC.

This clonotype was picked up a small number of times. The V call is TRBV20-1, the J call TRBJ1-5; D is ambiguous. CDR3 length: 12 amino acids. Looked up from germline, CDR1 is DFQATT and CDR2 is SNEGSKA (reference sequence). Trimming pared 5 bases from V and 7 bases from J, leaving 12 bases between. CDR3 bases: TGCAGTGCTTCGAACATGGGCCAGCCCCAGCATTTT. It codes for CSASNMGQPQHF.

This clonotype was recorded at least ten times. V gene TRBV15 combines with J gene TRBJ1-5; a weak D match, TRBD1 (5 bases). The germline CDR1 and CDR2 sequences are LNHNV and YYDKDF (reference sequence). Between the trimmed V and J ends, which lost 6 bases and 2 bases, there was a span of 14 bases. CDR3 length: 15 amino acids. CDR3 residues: CATRASGTGNQPQHF. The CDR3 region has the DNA TGTGCCACCAGAGCTTCGGGGACGGGCAATCAGCCCCAGCATTTT.

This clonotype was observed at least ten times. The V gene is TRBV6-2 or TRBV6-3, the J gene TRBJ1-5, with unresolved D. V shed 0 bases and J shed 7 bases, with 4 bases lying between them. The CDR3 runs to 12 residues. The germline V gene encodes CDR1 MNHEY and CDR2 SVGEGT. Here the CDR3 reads CASSYSGQPQHF. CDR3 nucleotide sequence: TGTGCCAGCAGTTACTCGGGGCAGCCCCAGCATTTT.

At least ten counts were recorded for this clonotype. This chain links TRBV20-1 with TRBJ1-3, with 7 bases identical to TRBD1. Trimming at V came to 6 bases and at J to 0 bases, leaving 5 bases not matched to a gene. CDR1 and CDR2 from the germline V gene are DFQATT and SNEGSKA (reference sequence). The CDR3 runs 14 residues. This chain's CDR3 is CSAQDRNSGNTIYF. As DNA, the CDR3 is TGCAGTGCCCAGGACAGGAACTCTGGAAACACCATATATTTT.

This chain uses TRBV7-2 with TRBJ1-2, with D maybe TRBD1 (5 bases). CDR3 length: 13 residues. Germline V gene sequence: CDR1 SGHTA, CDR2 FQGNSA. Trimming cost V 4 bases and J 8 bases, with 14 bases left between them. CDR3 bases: TGTGCCAGCAGCTCCCAGGGACGGGAAGGCTACACCTTC. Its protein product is CASSSQGREGYTF.